This T cell receptor (beta chain) was captured in a study of blood T cell repertoires in COVID-19. As for the study in general: COVID-19 samples from acute and convalescent phases originated in the United States, Italy and Spain. Nucleic acid was either cDNA or gDNA, and it came from T cells, B-cell-depleted T cells, or PBMCs.

J was trimmed by 2 bases and V by 5 bases; bases with no gene match: 7. The CDR3 contains 16 residues. The germline CDR1 and CDR2 sequences are KGHSH and LQKENI. Enrolled during active infection, Seattle patients were then followed longitudinally. Per the original data handling: The assay estimated nucleated cells by amplifying reference gene primers. TCRdb's copy holds only in-frame clones and misses some; the assay was immunoSEQ multiplex PCR. That table furnishes V, J and clone size, whereas the DNA furnished D and trimming. The table has 200,000 to 300,000 clones, 70% to 90% seen once. The sequencing input was peripheral blood. The TCR originated in a man aged 50 or older with COVID-19, enrolled during active disease. This sequence joins TRBV18 and TRBJ1-5; TRBD1 agrees at 9 bases. The chain's CDR3 is CASSGTGGRGNQPQHF. As DNA, the CDR3 is TGTGCCAGCTCAGGTACAGGGGGCCGGGGCAATCAGCCCCAGCATTTT.